This entry concerns a single T cell receptor beta chain. The data belong to a study of blood T cell repertoires in COVID-19. The protocol was immunoSEQ multiplex PCR, while the TCRdb copy is restricted to in-frame clones and leaves out a portion. The table has fewer than 400,000 clones, about 90% seen once. In germline, CDR1 is LNHDA, CDR2 SQIVND (reference sequence). The trim removed 4 bases at V and 6 bases at J, leaving 4 bases unmatched. This CDR3 has 14 residues. The specimen was peripheral blood. The chain links TRBV19 to TRBJ1-3, with TRBD1 identical over 9 bases. The receptor comes from a woman in her thirties with COVID-19, enrolled during active disease. CDR3 residues: CASSTGQGENTIYF. The CDR3 nucleotides are TGTGCCAGTAGTACGGGACAGGGTGAAAACACCATATATTTT.